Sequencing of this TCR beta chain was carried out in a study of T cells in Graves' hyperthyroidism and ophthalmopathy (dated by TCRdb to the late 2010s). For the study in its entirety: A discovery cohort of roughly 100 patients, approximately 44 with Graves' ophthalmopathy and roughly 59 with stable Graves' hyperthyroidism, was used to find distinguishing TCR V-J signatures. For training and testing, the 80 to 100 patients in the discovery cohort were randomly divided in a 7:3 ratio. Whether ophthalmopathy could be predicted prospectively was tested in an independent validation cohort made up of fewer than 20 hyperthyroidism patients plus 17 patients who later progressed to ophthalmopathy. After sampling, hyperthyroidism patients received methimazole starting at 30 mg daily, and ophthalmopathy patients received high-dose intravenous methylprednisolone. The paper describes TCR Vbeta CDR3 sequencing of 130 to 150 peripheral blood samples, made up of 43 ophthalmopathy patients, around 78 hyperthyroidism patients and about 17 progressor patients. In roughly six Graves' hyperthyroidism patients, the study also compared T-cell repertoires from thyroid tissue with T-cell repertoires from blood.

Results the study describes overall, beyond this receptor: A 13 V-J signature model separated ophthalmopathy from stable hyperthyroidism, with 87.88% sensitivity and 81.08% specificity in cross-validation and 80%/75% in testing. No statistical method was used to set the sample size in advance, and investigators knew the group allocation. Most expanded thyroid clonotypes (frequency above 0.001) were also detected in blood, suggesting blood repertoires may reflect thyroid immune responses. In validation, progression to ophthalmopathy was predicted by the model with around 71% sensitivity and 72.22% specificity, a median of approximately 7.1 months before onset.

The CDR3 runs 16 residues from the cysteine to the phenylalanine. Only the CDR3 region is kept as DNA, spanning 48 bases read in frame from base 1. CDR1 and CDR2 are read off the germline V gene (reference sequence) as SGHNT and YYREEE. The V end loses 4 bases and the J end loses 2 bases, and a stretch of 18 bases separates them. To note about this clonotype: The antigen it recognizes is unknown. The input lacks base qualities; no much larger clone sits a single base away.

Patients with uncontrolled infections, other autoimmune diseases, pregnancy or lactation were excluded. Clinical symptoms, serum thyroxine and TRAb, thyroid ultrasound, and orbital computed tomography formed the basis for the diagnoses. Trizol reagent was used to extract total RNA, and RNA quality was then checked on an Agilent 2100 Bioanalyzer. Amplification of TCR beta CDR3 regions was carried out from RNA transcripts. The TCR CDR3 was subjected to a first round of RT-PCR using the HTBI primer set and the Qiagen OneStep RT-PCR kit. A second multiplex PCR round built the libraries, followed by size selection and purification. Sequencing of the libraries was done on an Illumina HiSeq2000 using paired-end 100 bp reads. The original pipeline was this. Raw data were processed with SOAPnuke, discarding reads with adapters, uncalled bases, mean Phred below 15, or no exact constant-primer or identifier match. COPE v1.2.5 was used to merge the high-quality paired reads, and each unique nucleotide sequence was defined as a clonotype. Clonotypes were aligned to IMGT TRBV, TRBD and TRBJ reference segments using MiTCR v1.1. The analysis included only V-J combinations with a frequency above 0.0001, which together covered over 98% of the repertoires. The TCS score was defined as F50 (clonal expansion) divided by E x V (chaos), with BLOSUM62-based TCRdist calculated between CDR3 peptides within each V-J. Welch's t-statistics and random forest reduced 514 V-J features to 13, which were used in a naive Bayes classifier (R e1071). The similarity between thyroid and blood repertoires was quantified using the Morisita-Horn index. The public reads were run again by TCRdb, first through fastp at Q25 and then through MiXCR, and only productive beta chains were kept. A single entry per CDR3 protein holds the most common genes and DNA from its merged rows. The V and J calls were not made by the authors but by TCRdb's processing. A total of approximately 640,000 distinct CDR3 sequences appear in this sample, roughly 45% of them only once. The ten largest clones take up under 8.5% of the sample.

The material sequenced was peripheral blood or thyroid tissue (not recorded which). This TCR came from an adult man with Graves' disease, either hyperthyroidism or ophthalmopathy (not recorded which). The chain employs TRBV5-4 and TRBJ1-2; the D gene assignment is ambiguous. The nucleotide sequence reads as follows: TGTGCCAGCAGCCCGCCCCTTGGACCTGGGAACTATGGCTACACCTTC. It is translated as CASSPPLGPGNYGYTF. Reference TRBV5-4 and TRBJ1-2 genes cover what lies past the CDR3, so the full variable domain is ETGVTQSPTHLIKTRGQQVTLRCSSQSGHNTVSWYQQALGQGPQFIFQYYREEENGRGNFPPRFSGLQFPNYSSELNVNALELDDSALYLCASSPPLGPGNYGYTFGSGTRLTVV.